The clone carrying this T cell receptor (beta chain) was counted only a few times. This entry comes from a study of blood T cell repertoires in COVID-19. Study-level information: The samples span acute and convalescent COVID-19 from the United States, Italy and Spain. T cells, B-cell-depleted T cells, or PBMCs supplied cDNA or gDNA.

Original handling: Amplification from reference gene primers served as the basis for estimated nucleated cell counts. Here immunoSEQ multiplex PCR was the method, and the copy in TCRdb shows in-frame clones only, minus some. V and J calls and clone size come straight from that table; D and trimming were deduced from the DNA. In the table there are about 160,000 clones, about 89% of which are singletons. Per the germline V gene, CDR1 is MNHEY and CDR2 is SVGAGI. The CDR3 covers 15 residues. V was trimmed by 5 bases and J by 4 bases, leaving 17 bases between them. Sequenced material: peripheral blood. The chain employs TRBV6-5 and TRBJ2-5; maybe TRBD2 (5 bases). The receptor was derived from a man of 80 years or more with acute or convalescent COVID-19. The CDR3 protein is CASSILGAAGETQYF. CDR3 nucleotides: TGTGCCAGCAGTATCTTAGGAGCGGCAGGAGAGACCCAGTACTTC.